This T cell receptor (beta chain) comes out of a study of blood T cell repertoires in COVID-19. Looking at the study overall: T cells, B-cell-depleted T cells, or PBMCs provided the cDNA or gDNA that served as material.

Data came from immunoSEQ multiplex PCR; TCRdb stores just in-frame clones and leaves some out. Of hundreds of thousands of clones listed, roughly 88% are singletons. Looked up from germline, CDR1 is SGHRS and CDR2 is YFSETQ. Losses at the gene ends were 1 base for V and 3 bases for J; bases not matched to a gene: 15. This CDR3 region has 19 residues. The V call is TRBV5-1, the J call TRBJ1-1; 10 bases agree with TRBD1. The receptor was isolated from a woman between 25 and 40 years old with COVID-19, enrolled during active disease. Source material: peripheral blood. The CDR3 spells CASSLMGQGFVGPYTEAFF. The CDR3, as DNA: TGCGCCAGCAGCTTGATGGGACAGGGGTTTGTAGGGCCCTACACTGAAGCTTTCTTT.